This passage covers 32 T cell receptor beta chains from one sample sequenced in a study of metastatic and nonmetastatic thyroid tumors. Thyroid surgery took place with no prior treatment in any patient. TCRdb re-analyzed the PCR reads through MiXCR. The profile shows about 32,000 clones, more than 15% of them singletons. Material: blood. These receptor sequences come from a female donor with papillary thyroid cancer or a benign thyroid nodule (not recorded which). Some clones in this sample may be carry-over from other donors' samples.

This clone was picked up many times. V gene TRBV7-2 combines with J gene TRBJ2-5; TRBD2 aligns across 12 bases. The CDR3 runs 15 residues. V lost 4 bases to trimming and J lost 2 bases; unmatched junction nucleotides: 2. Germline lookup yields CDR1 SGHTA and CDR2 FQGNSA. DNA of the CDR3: TGTGCCAGCAGCTGGACTAGCGGGGATCAAGAGACCCAGTACTTC. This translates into CASSWTSGDQETQYF.

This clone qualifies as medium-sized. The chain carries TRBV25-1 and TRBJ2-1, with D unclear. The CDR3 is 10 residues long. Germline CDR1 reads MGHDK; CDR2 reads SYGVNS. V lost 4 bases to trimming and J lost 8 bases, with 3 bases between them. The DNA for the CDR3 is TGTGCCAGCAGTGCGGATGAGCAGTTCTTC. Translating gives CASSADEQFF.

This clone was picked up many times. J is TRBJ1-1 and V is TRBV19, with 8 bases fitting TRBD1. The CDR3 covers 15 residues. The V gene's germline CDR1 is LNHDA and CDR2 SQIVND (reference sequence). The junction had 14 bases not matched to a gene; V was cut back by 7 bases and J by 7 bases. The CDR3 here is CASTPIRQGSYEAFF. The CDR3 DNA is TGTGCCAGTACTCCCATACGACAGGGGTCCTATGAAGCTTTCTTT.

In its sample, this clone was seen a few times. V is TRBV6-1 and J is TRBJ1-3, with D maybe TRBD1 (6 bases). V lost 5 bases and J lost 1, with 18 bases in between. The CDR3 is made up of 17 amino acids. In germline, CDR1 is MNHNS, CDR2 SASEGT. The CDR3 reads CASSRGGKGVSGNTIYF. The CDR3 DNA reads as TGTGCCAGCAGTCGGGGAGGAAAGGGGGTTTCTGGAAACACCATATATTTT.

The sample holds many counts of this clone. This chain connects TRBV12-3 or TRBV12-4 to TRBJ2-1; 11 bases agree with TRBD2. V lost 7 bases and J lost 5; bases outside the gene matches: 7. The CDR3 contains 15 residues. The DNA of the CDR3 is TGTGCCAGCACCCCGGGACTAGCGGCGAACAATGAGCAGTTCTTC. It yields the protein CASTPGLAANNEQFF.

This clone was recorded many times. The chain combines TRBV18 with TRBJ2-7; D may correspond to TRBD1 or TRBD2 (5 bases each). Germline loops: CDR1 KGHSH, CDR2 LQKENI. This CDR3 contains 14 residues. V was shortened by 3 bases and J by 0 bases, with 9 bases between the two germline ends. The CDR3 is CASSPGTRSYEQYF. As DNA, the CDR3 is TGTGCCAGCTCACCCGGGACCCGCTCCTACGAGCAGTACTTC.

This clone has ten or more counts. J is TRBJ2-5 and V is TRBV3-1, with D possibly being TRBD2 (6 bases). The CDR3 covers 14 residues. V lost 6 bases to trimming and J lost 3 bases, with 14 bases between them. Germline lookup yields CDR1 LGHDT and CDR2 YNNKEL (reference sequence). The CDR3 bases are TGTGCCAGCAGTCAACTAGGGGAGGAAGAGACCCAGTACTTC. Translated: CASSQLGEEETQYF.

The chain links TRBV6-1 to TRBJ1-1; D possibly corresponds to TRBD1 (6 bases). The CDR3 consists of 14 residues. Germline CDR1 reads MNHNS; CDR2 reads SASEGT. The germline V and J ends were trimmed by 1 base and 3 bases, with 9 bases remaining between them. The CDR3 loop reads CASSEEEGDTEAFF. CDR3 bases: TGTGCCAGCAGTGAAGAGGAGGGGGACACTGAAGCTTTCTTT.

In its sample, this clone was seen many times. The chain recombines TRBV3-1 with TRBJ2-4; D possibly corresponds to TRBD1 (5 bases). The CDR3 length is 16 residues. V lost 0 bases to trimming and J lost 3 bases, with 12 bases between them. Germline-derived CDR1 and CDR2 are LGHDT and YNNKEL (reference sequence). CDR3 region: CASSQDAGSGKNIQYF. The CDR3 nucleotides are TGTGCCAGCAGCCAAGATGCAGGGTCGGGCAAAAACATTCAGTACTTC.

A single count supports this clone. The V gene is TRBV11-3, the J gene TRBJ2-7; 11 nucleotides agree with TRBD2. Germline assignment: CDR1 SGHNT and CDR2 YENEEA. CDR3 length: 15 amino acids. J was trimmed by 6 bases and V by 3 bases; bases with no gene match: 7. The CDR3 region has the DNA TGTGCCAGCAGCTTTACTAGCGGGGGTCCTTTCGAGCAGTACTTC. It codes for CASSFTSGGPFEQYF. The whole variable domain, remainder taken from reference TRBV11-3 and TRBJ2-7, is EAGVVQSPRYKIIEKKQPVAFWCNPISGHNTLYWYLQNLGQGPELLIRYENEEAVDDSQLPKDRFSAERLKGVDSTLKIQPAELGDSAVYLCASSFTSGGPFEQYFGPGTRLTVT.

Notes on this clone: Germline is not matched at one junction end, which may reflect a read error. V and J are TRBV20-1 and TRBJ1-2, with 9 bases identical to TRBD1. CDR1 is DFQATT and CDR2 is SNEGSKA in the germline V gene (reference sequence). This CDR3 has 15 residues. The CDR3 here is CSAMAGTGYNYCYTF. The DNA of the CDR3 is TGCAGTGCTATGGCCGGGACAGGGTACAACTATTGCTACACCTTC.

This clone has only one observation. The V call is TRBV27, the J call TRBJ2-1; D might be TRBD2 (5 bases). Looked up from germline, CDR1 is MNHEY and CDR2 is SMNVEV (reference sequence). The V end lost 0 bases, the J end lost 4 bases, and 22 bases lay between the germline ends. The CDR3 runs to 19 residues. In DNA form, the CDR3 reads TGTGCCAGCAGTTTATCGGCCATGGGGAGTTGCGTAACGTACAATGAGCAGTTCTTC. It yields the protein CASSLSAMGSCVTYNEQFF.

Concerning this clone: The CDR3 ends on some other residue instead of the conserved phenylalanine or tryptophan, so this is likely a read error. CDR3 in amino acids: CASSLTITQETQYL. Here the CDR3 DNA reads TGTGCCAGCAGCTTGACTATTACGCAAGAGACCCAGTACTTG. The V gene is TRBV5-5, the J gene TRBJ2-5; no firm D call. Trimming cost V 1 base and J 2 bases, with 9 bases left between them. CDR3 length equals 14 residues. Germline V gene lookup returns CDR1 SGHKS and CDR2 YYEKEE (reference sequence).

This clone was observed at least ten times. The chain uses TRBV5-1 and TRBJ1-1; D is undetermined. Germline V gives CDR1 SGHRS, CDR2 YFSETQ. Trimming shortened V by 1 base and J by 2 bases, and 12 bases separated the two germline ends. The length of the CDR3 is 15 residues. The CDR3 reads CASSLSAGFNTEAFF. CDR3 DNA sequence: TGCGCCAGCAGCTTGAGTGCTGGGTTCAACACTGAAGCTTTCTTT.

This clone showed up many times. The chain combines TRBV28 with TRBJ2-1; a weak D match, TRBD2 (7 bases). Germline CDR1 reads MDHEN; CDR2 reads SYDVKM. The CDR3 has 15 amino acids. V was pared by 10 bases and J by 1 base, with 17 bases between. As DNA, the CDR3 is TGTGCCATCCTTAGGGGGAGGGGGTCCTACAATGAGCAGTTCTTC. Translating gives CAILRGRGSYNEQFF.

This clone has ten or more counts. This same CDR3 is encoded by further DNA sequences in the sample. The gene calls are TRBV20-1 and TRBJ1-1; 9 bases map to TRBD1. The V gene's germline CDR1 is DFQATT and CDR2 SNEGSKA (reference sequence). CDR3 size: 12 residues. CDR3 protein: CRAQGANTEAFF. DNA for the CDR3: TGCAGAGCACAGGGGGCGAACACTGAAGCTTTCTTT.

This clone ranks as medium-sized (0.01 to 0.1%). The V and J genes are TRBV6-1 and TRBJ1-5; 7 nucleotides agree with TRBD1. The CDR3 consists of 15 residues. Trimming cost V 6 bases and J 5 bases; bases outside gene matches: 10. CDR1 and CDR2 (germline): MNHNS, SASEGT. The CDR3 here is CASSWNGQDYQPQHF. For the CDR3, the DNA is TGTGCCAGCAGCTGGAACGGACAGGATTATCAGCCCCAGCATTTT.

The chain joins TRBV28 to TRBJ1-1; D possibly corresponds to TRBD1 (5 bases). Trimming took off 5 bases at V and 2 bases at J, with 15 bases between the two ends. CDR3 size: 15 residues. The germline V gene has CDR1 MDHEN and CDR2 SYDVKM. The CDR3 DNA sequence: TGTGCCAGCAGTCGGTCCGGGACCAAAAACACTGAAGCTTTCTTT. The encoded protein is CASSRSGTKNTEAFF.

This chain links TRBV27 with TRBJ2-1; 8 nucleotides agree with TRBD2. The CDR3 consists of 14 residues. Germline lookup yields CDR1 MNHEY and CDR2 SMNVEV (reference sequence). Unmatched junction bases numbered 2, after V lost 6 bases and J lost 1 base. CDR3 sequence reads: CASSRGGSYNEQFF. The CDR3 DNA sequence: TGTGCCAGCAGCCGGGGGGGTTCCTACAATGAGCAGTTCTTC.

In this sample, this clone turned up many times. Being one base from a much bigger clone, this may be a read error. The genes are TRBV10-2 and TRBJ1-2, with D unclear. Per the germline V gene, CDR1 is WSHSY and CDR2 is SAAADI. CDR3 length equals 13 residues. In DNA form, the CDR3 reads TGCGCCAGCACGGAAGGAAATTCCTATGGCTACGCCTTC. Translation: CASTEGNSYGYAF.

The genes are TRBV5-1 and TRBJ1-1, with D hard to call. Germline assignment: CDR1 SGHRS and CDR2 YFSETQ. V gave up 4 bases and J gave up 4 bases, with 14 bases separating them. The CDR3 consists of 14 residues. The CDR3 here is CASSAGTLGTEAFF. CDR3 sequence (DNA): TGCGCCAGCAGCGCTGGAACACTGGGCACTGAAGCTTTCTTT.

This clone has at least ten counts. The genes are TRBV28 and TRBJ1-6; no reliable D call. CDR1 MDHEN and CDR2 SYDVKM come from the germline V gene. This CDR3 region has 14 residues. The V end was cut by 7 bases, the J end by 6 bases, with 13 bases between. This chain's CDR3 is CASKLDLSNSPLHF. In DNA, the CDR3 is TGTGCCAGCAAACTCGACCTGTCTAATTCACCCCTCCACTTT.

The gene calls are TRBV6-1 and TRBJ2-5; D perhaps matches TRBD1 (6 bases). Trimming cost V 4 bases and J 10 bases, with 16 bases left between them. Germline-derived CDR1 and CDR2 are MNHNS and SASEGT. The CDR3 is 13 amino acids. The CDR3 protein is CASSGTAQENQYF. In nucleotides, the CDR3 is TGTGCCAGCAGTGGGACAGCACAAGAAAACCAGTACTTC.

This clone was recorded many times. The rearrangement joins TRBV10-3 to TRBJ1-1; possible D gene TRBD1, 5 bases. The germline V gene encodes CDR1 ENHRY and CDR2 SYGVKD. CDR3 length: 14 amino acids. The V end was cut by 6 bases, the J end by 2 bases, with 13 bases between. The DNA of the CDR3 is TGTGCCATCAGCTGGGGCGGTGAAAACACTGAAGCTTTCTTT. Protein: CAISWGGENTEAFF.

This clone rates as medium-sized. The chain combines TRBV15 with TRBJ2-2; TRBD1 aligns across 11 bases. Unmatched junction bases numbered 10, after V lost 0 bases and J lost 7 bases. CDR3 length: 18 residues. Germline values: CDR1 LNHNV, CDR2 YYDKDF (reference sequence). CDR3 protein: CATSRETPDRGLDGELFF. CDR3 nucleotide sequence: TGTGCCACCAGCAGAGAGACCCCGGACAGGGGGCTGGACGGGGAGCTGTTTTTT.

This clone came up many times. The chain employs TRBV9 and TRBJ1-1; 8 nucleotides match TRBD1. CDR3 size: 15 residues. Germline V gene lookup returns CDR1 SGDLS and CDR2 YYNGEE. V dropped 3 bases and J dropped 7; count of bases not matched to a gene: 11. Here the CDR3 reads CASSELAGGVLEAFF. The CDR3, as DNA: TGTGCCAGCAGCGAGTTAGCAGGGGGCGTTCTTGAAGCTTTCTTT.

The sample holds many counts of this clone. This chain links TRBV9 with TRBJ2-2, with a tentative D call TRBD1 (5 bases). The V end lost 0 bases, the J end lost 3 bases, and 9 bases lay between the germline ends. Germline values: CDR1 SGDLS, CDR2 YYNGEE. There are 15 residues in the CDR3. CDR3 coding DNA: TGTGCCAGCAGCGTAGTCCCCAGGGACACCGGGGAGCTGTTTTTT. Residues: CASSVVPRDTGELFF.

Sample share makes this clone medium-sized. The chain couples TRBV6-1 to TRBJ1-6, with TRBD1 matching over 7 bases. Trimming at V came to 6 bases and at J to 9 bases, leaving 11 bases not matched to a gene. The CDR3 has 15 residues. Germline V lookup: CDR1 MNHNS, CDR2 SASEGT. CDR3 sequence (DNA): TGTGCCAGCAGCGACCCTTTTACAGGGGCTTCACCCCTCCACTTT. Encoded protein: CASSDPFTGASPLHF.

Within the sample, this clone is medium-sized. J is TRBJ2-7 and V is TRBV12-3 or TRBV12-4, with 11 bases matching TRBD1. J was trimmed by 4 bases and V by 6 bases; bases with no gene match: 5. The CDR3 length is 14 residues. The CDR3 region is CASSWDRGTYEQYF. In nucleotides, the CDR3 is TGTGCCAGCAGCTGGGACAGGGGGACGTACGAGCAGTACTTC.

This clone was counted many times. This chain's CDR3 is CASSQDRSGRSEQYF. As DNA, the CDR3 is TGTGCCAGCAGCCAAGACCGGAGCGGGAGATCCGAGCAGTACTTC. The chain combines TRBV3-1 with TRBJ2-7; 8 nucleotides align to TRBD2. Unmatched junction bases numbered 7, after V lost 0 bases and J lost 6 bases. This CDR3 is built from 15 residues. Germline V gene data show CDR1 as LGHDT and CDR2 as YNNKEL (reference sequence).

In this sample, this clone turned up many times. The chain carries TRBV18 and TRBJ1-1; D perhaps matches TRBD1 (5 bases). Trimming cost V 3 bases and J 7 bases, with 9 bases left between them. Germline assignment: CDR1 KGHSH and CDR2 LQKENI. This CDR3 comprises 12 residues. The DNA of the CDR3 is TGTGCCAGCTCACCCTTAACAGGTGAAGCTTTCTTT. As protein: CASSPLTGEAFF.

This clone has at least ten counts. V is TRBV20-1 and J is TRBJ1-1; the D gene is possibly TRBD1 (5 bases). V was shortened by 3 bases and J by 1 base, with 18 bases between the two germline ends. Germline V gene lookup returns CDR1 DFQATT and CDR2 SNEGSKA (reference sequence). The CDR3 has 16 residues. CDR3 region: CSARRQFRQKNTEAFF. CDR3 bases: TGCAGTGCTAGGAGACAATTTCGACAGAAGAACACTGAAGCTTTCTTT.